The 4 T cell receptor beta chains listed next were all sequenced from one sample in a study of OX40 agonist ivuxolimab in advanced cancers. Assay: immunoSEQ multiplex PCR; the TCRdb copy retains only in-frame clones and omits some. The sample holds 60,000 to 65,000 clones, about 83% seen once. The sequences come from CD4+ or CD8+ T cells sorted from blood, collected in a trial of the OX40 agonist ivuxolimab. These receptors all stem from an adult with an advanced solid tumor such as melanoma, head and neck, liver or kidney cancer.

This clone was counted only a few times. The genes are TRBV7-8 and TRBJ2-2; 8 bases align to TRBD2. In germline, CDR1 is SGHVS, CDR2 FQNEAQ. The CDR3 has 18 amino acids. J lost 0 bases, V lost 2 bases, and 8 bases had no gene match. The CDR3 sequence: CASSLISGLAANTGELFF. CDR3 nucleotides: TGTGCCAGCAGCTTAATTTCTGGACTAGCCGCGAACACCGGGGAGCTGTTTTTT.

The rearrangement links TRBV7-9 to TRBJ2-1; 7 bases line up with TRBD1. V trimming: 2 bases; J trimming: 6 bases; junction bases outside the gene matches: 13. The CDR3 consists of 17 residues. Germline V gene lookup returns CDR1 SEHNR and CDR2 FQNEAQ (reference sequence). The CDR3 DNA follows: TGTGCCAGCAGCTTACCGACAGGGTTTATCGGCCTCAATGAGCAGTTCTTC. Translation: CASSLPTGFIGLNEQFF.

A note on this clone: An end of the junction differs from the germline gene, which may be a read error. The J gene is TRBJ2-1, the V gene TRBV2; 8 nucleotides align to TRBD2. The germline CDR1 and CDR2 sequences are SNHLY and FYNNEI. The CDR3 spans 15 residues. The CDR3 DNA reads as TGTGCCAGCGGCCTAGCGGGTGGTTCCTTCAATGAGCAGTTCTTC. Its translation: CASGLAGGSFNEQFF.

In its sample, this clone was seen once. The CDR3 region has the DNA TGTGCTAGTGGTTTGGGTGAAACTGGAAACACCATATATTTT. It specifies CASGLGETGNTIYF. The chain is built from TRBV12-5 and TRBJ1-3; no clear D. CDR3 length equals 14 residues. Germline CDR1 LGHNT, CDR2 FRNRAP. V lost 1 base to trimming and J lost 2 bases, with 6 bases between them.